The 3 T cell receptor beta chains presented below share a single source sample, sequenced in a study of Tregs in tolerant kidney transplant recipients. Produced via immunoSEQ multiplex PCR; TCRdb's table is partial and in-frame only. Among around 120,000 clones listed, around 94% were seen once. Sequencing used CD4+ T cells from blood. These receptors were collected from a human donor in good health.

The CDR3 spells CASSRPPNTEAFF. CDR3 sequence (DNA): TGTGCCAGCAGCAGACCCCCAAACACTGAAGCTTTCTTT. The V gene is TRBV9, the J gene TRBJ1-1; D ambiguous. V was trimmed by 4 bases and J by 2 bases, leaving 9 bases between them. The CDR3 sequence is 13 residues long. Germline V gives CDR1 SGDLS, CDR2 YYNGEE.

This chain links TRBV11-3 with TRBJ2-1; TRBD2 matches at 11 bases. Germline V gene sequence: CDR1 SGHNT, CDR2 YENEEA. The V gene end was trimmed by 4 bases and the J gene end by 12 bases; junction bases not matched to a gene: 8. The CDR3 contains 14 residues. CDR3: CASSSGTSGVLQFF. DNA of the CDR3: TGTGCCAGCAGCTCGGGGACTAGCGGCGTTTTGCAGTTCTTC. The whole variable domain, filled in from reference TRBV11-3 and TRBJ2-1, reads EAGVVQSPRYKIIEKKQPVAFWCNPISGHNTLYWYLQNLGQGPELLIRYENEEAVDDSQLPKDRFSAERLKGVDSTLKIQPAELGDSAVYLCASSSGTSGVLQFFGPGTRLTVL.

The CDR3 region has the DNA TGTGCCAGCAGCGCGGGGCAGTGGCAGGGTGGCTATGGCTACACCTTC. This sequence encodes CASSAGQWQGGYGYTF. This rearrangement joins TRBV9 to TRBJ1-2, with TRBD1 as a possible D gene (5 bases). Germline values: CDR1 SGDLS, CDR2 YYNGEE. The CDR3 is made up of 16 amino acids. The V end lost 3 bases, the J end lost 4 bases, and 19 bases lay between the germline ends.